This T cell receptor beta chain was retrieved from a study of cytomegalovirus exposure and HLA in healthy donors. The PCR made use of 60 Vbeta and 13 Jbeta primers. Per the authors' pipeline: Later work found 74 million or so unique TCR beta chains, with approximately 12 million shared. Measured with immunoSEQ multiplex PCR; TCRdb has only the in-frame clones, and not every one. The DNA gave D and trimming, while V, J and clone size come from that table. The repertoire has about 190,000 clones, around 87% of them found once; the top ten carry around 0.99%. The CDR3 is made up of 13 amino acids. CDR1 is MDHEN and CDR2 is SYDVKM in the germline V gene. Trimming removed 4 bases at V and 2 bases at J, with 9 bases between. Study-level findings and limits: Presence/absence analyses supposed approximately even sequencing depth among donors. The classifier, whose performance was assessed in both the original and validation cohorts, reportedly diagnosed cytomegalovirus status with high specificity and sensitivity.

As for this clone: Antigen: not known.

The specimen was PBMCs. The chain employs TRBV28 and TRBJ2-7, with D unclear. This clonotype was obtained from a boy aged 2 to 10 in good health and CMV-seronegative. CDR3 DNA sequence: TGTGCCAGCAGTTCTCGTCCGGCCTACGAGCAGTACTTC. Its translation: CASSSRPAYEQYF.